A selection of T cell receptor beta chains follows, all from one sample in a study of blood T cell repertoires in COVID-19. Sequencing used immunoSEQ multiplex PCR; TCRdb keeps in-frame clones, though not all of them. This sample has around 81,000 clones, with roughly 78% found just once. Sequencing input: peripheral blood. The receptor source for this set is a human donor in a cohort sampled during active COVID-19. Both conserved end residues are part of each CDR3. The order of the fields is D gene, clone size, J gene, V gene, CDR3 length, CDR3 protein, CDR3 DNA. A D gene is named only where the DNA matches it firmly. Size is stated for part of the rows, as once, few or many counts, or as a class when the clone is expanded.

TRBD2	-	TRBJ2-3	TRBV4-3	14	CASSRGGGPDTQYF	TGCGCCAGCAGTCGCGGGGGGGGCCCAGATACGCAGTATTTT
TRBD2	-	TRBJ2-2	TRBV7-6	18	CASSTMTSGGLNTGELFF	TGTGCCAGCAGTACTATGACTAGCGGGGGGCTTAACACCGGGGAGCTGTTTTTT
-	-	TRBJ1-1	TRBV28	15	CASSPRGHPNTEAFF	TGTGCCAGCAGTCCCCGGGGACACCCGAACACTGAAGCTTTCTTT
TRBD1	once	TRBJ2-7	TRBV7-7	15	CASSPTRGQTYEQYF	TGTGCTAGCAGCCCCACGAGGGGGCAGACCTACGAGCAGTACTTC
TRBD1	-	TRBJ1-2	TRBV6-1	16	CASREDRGPLSHGYTF	TGTGCCAGCAGGGAAGACAGGGGGCCTCTTTCCCATGGCTACACCTTC
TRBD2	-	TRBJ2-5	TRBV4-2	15	CASSQEAASGETQYF	TGTGCCAGCAGCCAAGAGGCGGCTAGCGGGGAGACCCAGTACTTC
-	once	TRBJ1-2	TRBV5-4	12	CASSWDISGYTF	TGTGCCAGCAGCTGGGACATTTCTGGCTACACCTTC
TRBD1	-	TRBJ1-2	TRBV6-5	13	CASSGTGVGGYTF	TGTGCCTCATCCGGGACAGGGGTAGGAGGCTACACCTTC
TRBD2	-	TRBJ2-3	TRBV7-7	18	CASSLATASGGYIPTQYF	TGTGCTAGCAGCTTAGCGACGGCTAGCGGGGGGTACATCCCTACGCAGTATTTT
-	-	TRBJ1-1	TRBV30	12	CAWSGGAPEAFF	TGTGCCTGGAGCGGGGGGGCCCCTGAAGCTTTCTTT
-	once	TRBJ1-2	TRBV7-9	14	CASSRAGAGYGYTF	TGTGCCAGCAGCCGAGCGGGGGCGGGCTATGGCTACACCTTC
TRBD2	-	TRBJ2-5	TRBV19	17	CASSIDSGGANQETQYF	TGTGCCAGTAGTATAGATAGCGGGGGGGCCAACCAAGAGACCCAGTACTTC
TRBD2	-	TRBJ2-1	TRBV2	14	CASSGLESYNEQFF	TGTGCCAGCAGCGGACTAGAATCCTACAATGAGCAGTTCTTC
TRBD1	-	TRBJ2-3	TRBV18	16	CASSSKRQGATDTQYF	TGTGCCAGCTCATCAAAAAGACAGGGGGCGACAGATACGCAGTATTTT
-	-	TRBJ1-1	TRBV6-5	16	CASSYFNNIMNTEAFF	TGTGCCAGCAGTTACTTCAATAACATTATGAACACTGAAGCTTTCTTT
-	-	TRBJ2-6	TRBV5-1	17	CASSFGQPGSGANVLTF	TGCGCCAGCAGCTTCGGACAGCCCGGCTCTGGGGCCAACGTCCTGACTTTC